Each of the 31 T cell receptor beta chains below was sequenced from the same sample in a study of a mutant IDH1 vaccine in newly diagnosed glioma. This sample's time point: week 11, during vaccination. The vaccine gave 300 ug of a 20-mer mutant IDH1 peptide subcutaneously per dose. These receptors are not linked to any known antigen. Sequencing was performed with immunoSEQ multiplex PCR; in TCRdb, only in-frame clones are kept and a portion is missing. Of tens of thousands of clones in the sample, around three quarters are singletons; the top ten hold just over 8%. The specimen was PBMCs, collected from a glioma patient whose treatment included an IDH1 peptide vaccine. The receptors come from a man between 35 and 55 years old with glioma.

J is TRBJ1-4 and V is TRBV29-1, with D possibly TRBD1 on 6 matching bases. Deletions cut 5 bases from V and 7 bases from J, with 14 bases between. The CDR3 contains 13 residues. CDR1 and CDR2 (germline): SQVTM, ANQGSEA. The chain's CDR3 is CSVSWQGSEKLFF. The DNA of the CDR3 is TGCAGCGTTTCCTGGCAGGGGAGTGAAAAACTGTTTTTT.

This chain joins TRBV2 and TRBJ2-1; the match to TRBD2 covers 9 bases. The germline V gene encodes CDR1 SNHLY and CDR2 FYNNEI. This CDR3 is built from 15 residues. J lost 10 bases, V lost 4 bases, and 11 bases had no gene match. The DNA for the CDR3 is TGTGCCAGCAGTGGGCTAGCGGGGCCGGCCGGGGAGCAGTTCTTC. Translated, it gives CASSGLAGPAGEQFF. The complete variable domain, with remaining parts taken from reference TRBV2 and TRBJ2-1, reads EPEVTQTPSHQVTQMGQEVILRCVPISNHLYFYWYRQILGQKVEFLVSFYNNEISEKSEIFDDQFSVERPDGSNFTLKIRSTKLEDSAMYFCASSGLAGPAGEQFFGPGTRLTVL.

J is TRBJ2-7 and V is TRBV6-1, with a tentative D call TRBD2 (6 bases). Germline loops: CDR1 MNHNS, CDR2 SASEGT. V lost 11 bases to trimming and J lost 5 bases, with 19 bases between them. This CDR3 has 13 residues. The CDR3 DNA reads TGTGCCGTCGCTAAACGGGAGAATAACGAGCAGTACTTC. Protein: CAVAKRENNEQYF.

The chain couples TRBV18 to TRBJ1-1, with D possibly being TRBD1 (5 bases). The CDR3 covers 15 residues. V shed 0 bases and J shed 0 bases, with 8 bases lying between them. Looked up from germline, CDR1 is KGHSH and CDR2 is LQKENI. The CDR3 DNA reads TGTGCCAGCTCACCACCGGGGCGGCTGAACACTGAAGCTTTCTTT. Protein: CASSPPGRLNTEAFF.

The rearrangement joins TRBV11-2 to TRBJ1-1; 7 bases align to TRBD1. J was trimmed by 5 bases and V by 5 bases; bases with no gene match: 8. CDR3 length: 14 residues. CDR1 is SGHAT, CDR2 FQNNGV, per germline. CDR3 protein: CASSAQTGETEAFF. DNA of the CDR3: TGTGCCAGCAGCGCCCAAACAGGGGAAACTGAAGCTTTCTTT. Using reference TRBV11-2 and TRBJ1-1 for the parts outside the CDR3, the full variable domain is EAGVAQSPRYKIIEKRQSVAFWCNPISGHATLYWYQQILGQGPKLLIQFQNNGVVDDSQLPKDRFSAERLKGVDSTLKIQPAKLEDSAVYLCASSAQTGETEAFFGQGTRLTVV.

The chain recombines TRBV7-2 with TRBJ1-2; perhaps TRBD1 as D (5 bases). The ends were cut back, 1 base at V and 7 bases at J, with 10 bases in the middle. Germline CDR1 SGHTA, CDR2 FQGNSA. The CDR3 length is 13 residues. The DNA for the CDR3 is TGTGCCAGCAGCTTAGGACAGCGGTCTGGCTACACCTTC. Its protein is CASSLGQRSGYTF.

The gene calls are TRBV2 and TRBJ2-1, with 10 nucleotides matching TRBD2. CDR1 is SNHLY and CDR2 is FYNNEI in the germline V gene. CDR3 length: 15 amino acids. Trimming at V came to 6 bases and at J to 3 bases, leaving 5 bases not matched to a gene. DNA of the CDR3: TGTGCCAGCAGGCCTAGCGGGAGTGTCTACAATGAGCAGTTCTTC. Translating it yields CASRPSGSVYNEQFF.

The chain carries TRBV5-5 and TRBJ2-3; 11 positions match TRBD2. This CDR3 region has 16 residues. The junction had 5 bases not matched to a gene; V was cut back by 3 bases and J by 2 bases. Germline V gene data show CDR1 as SGHKS and CDR2 as YYEKEE (reference sequence). This CDR3 is CASSSLAGGITDTQYF. The CDR3 coding sequence is TGTGCCAGCAGCTCGCTAGCGGGAGGAATCACAGATACGCAGTATTTT.

The rearrangement joins TRBV7-9 to TRBJ2-7, with 10 bases that match TRBD1. Germline V gene sequence: CDR1 SEHNR, CDR2 FQNEAQ (reference sequence). Trimming at V came to 5 bases and at J to 0 bases, leaving 7 bases not matched to a gene. The CDR3 length is 16 residues. The CDR3 protein is CASSRTGTGASYEQYF. The CDR3 bases are TGTGCCAGCAGCAGAACCGGGACAGGGGCCTCCTACGAGCAGTACTTC.

The CDR3 DNA is TGTGCCAGCAGTCTCGGACAGGGGACTAACTATGGCTACACCTTC. As protein: CASSLGQGTNYGYTF. The chain combines TRBV27 with TRBJ1-2, with 9 bases that match TRBD1. V lost 5 bases to trimming and J lost 0 bases; unmatched junction nucleotides: 4. The CDR3 is made up of 15 amino acids. CDR1 and CDR2 (germline): MNHEY, SMNVEV (reference sequence).

V usage is TRBV7-2 and J usage is TRBJ1-2, with 9 bases identical to TRBD1. This CDR3 has 15 amino acids. With V trimmed by 5 bases and J by 2 bases, 6 bases remained unmatched. Germline lookup yields CDR1 SGHTA and CDR2 FQGNSA. The DNA of the CDR3 is TGTGCCAGCAGCGAGGGACAGGGCGCCAACTATGGCTACACCTTC. Its translation: CASSEGQGANYGYTF. The variable domain in full, completed from reference TRBV7-2 and TRBJ1-2, reads GAGVSQSPSNKVTEKGKDVELRCDPISGHTALYWYRQSLGQGLEFLIYFQGNSAPDKSGLPSDRFSAERTGGSVSTLTIQRTQQEDSAVYLCASSEGQGANYGYTFGSGTRLTVV.

This chain links TRBV5-4 with TRBJ2-6; 10 bases fit TRBD1. V was clipped by 2 bases and J by 0 bases; unmatched bases: 2. This CDR3 has 17 residues. Germline CDR1 SGHNT, CDR2 YYREEE (reference sequence). This CDR3 reads CASSLGTGVSGANVLTF. The CDR3 nucleotides are TGTGCCAGCAGCTTAGGGACAGGGGTCTCTGGGGCCAACGTCCTGACTTTC.

A few counts support this clone. The chain uses TRBV5-8 and TRBJ2-6, with D perhaps TRBD2 (5 bases). CDR1 and CDR2 from the germline V gene are SGHTS and YDEGEE. V was trimmed by 2 bases and J by 1 base, leaving 7 bases between them. The CDR3 is made up of 15 amino acids. CDR3 sequence: CASSLGGSGANVLTF. CDR3 nucleotides: TGTGCCAGCAGCTTAGGAGGATCTGGGGCCAACGTCCTGACTTTC.

The chain has TRBV30 and TRBJ2-6, with 9 bases matching TRBD2. The ends lost 4 bases at V and 2 bases at J; junction bases unmatched: 9. The CDR3 is made up of 17 amino acids. The V gene's germline CDR1 is GTSNPN and CDR2 SVGIG (reference sequence). DNA for the CDR3: TGTGCCTGGAAGGCGGGAGGGCCAGGTACTGGGGCCAACGTCCTGACTTTC. Its translation is CAWKAGGPGTGANVLTF.

This clone was recorded only once. The chain employs TRBV10-2 and TRBJ2-7; the D is unclear. This CDR3 is built from 13 residues. CDR1 is WSHSY and CDR2 is SAAADI in the germline V gene. V was clipped by 8 bases and J by 2 bases, with 13 bases between them. CDR3 nucleotides: TGCGCCAGCGGAGAGCCGGCCACCTACGAGCAGTACTTC. It specifies CASGEPATYEQYF.

This clone has only one observation. The rearrangement uses TRBV19 and TRBJ1-1; D ambiguous. Germline CDR1 LNHDA, CDR2 SQIVND (reference sequence). Trimming left V 4 bases short and J 1 base short, with 7 bases between. The CDR3 sequence is 13 residues long. The CDR3 DNA follows: TGTGCCAGTAGTACCGCCGGGAACACTGAAGCTTTCTTT. Protein product: CASSTAGNTEAFF.

The chain uses TRBV10-3 and TRBJ2-5; TRBD2 is a possible D gene (6 bases). V gave up 3 bases and J gave up 0 bases, with 8 bases separating them. Per germline, CDR1 ENHRY and CDR2 SYGVKD. This CDR3 comprises 14 residues. DNA for the CDR3: TGTGCCATCAGTGATGGGGGGAACCAAGAGACCCAGTACTTC. Amino acid sequence: CAISDGGNQETQYF.

The chain combines TRBV19 with TRBJ2-7, with TRBD2 matching 7 bases. The J segment lost 5 bases and the V segment lost 2 bases, leaving 12 bases of the junction unmatched. The germline gives CDR1 LNHDA, CDR2 SQIVND (reference sequence). This CDR3 has 16 amino acids. As DNA, the CDR3 is TGTGCCAGTAGTATATACCGGGGAGGGCGCGGGAACGAGCAGTACTTC. Translation: CASSIYRGGRGNEQYF.

This clone has only one observation. The gene calls are TRBV7-9 and TRBJ2-7; 7 bases line up with TRBD1. V was clipped by 3 bases and J by 5 bases; unmatched bases: 13. CDR1 and CDR2 (germline): SEHNR, FQNEAQ (reference sequence). This CDR3 is built from 16 residues. CDR3 loop: CASSFPFRDSANEQYF. The CDR3, as DNA: TGTGCCAGCAGCTTTCCGTTCCGGGACAGTGCCAACGAGCAGTACTTC.

This chain joins TRBV6-1 and TRBJ1-2; 8 bases are shared with TRBD1. Unmatched junction bases numbered 6, after V lost 4 bases and J lost 5 bases. Germline lookup yields CDR1 MNHNS and CDR2 SASEGT. The CDR3 is made up of 14 amino acids. CDR3 loop: CASSGSQGAYGYTF. In DNA, the CDR3 is TGTGCCAGCAGTGGCAGTCAGGGGGCTTATGGCTACACCTTC.

The chain employs TRBV30 and TRBJ1-1; D unclear. V gave up 0 bases and J gave up 5 bases, with 10 bases separating them. Germline CDR1 and CDR2: GTSNPN and SVGIG (reference sequence). The CDR3 is 13 residues long. This CDR3 reads CAWSVQSGTEAFF. CDR3 DNA: TGTGCCTGGAGTGTACAGTCTGGGACTGAAGCTTTCTTT.

The V and J genes are TRBV5-1 and TRBJ2-7, with D perhaps matching TRBD1 (5 bases). There are 14 residues in the CDR3. The V and J ends lost 0 bases and 3 bases respectively, with 10 bases between them. Germline CDR1 and CDR2: SGHRS and YFSETQ. CDR3 coding DNA: TGCGCCAGCAGCTTGGGACAGACTCTCTACGAGCAGTACTTC. This codes for CASSLGQTLYEQYF.

The chain has TRBV6-1 and TRBJ2-5; tentatively, D is TRBD2 (6 bases). Per germline, CDR1 MNHNS and CDR2 SASEGT. Trimming took 2 bases from V and 2 from J, leaving 15 bases between them. This CDR3 comprises 16 residues. Here the CDR3 reads CASSEWGVREQETQYF. CDR3 coding DNA: TGTGCCAGCAGTGAATGGGGGGTTAGGGAGCAAGAGACCCAGTACTTC.

Notes on this clone: Other DNA sequences in the same sample also yield this CDR3. This sequence joins TRBV7-2 and TRBJ2-5; D is unclear. The CDR3 spans 14 residues. V lost 1 base and J lost 5, with 11 bases in between. Germline V lookup: CDR1 SGHTA, CDR2 FQGNSA. The CDR3 spells CASSLGGSGETQYF. In nucleotides, the CDR3 is TGTGCCAGCAGCTTAGGGGGAAGTGGGGAGACCCAGTACTTC.

The chain links TRBV23-1 to TRBJ1-5, with TRBD1 matching over 11 bases. TRBV23-1 is an ORF, with its function uncertain. With V trimmed by 5 bases and J by 2 bases, 14 bases remained unmatched. The CDR3 runs to 19 residues. DNA of the CDR3: TGCGCCAGCAGTGCAATCAACCGGACAGGGGGCCAGGGCAATCAGCCCCAGCATTTT. This encodes CASSAINRTGGQGNQPQHF.

The gene calls are TRBV18 and TRBJ2-5, with 10 bases aligning to TRBD2. The CDR3 consists of 12 residues. The trim removed 3 bases at V and 12 bases at J, leaving 4 bases unmatched. CDR1 is KGHSH, CDR2 LQKENI, per germline. This CDR3 reads CASSPLAGEEYF. CDR3 DNA: TGTGCCAGCTCACCTCTAGCGGGGGAAGAGTACTTC.

The chain recombines TRBV2 with TRBJ2-7; 8 bases align to TRBD2. Germline V gene sequence: CDR1 SNHLY, CDR2 FYNNEI. This CDR3 contains 13 residues. The V gene end was trimmed by 10 bases and the J gene end by 4 bases; junction bases not matched to a gene: 9. The CDR3 bases are TGTGCCACCGCCGGGGGGGCGCTGTACGAGCAGTACTTC. Translation gives CATAGGALYEQYF.

The chain employs TRBV25-1 and TRBJ2-3; no clear D. Trimming shortened V by 0 bases and J by 4 bases, and 5 bases separated the two germline ends. CDR3 size: 13 residues. CDR1 and CDR2 from the germline V gene are MGHDK and SYGVNS. The CDR3 here is CASSEYGADTQYF. CDR3 DNA: TGTGCCAGCAGTGAATATGGGGCAGATACGCAGTATTTT. Based on the CDR3 plus reference TRBV25-1 and TRBJ2-3, the full variable domain is EADIYQTPRYLVIGTGKKITLECSQTMGHDKMYWYQQDPGMELHLIHYSYGVNSTEKGDLSSESTVSRIRTEHFPLTLESARPSHTSQYLCASSEYGADTQYFGPGTRLTVL.

This clone was counted a single time. The gene calls are TRBV19 and TRBJ1-2; 9 bases line up with TRBD1. Germline trimming cut 1 base from V and 8 bases from J; bases unmatched to any gene: 11. The CDR3 runs to 16 residues. The V gene's germline CDR1 is LNHDA and CDR2 SQIVND (reference sequence). The CDR3 loop is CASSIAWGQGQGGYTF. The CDR3 coding sequence is TGTGCCAGTAGTATAGCTTGGGGACAGGGTCAAGGAGGCTACACCTTC.

V and J are TRBV7-6 and TRBJ2-3, with 9 bases that match TRBD2. Germline V lookup: CDR1 SGHVS, CDR2 FNYEAQ. V lost 1 base to trimming and J lost 7 bases; unmatched junction nucleotides: 12. This CDR3 region has 17 residues. CDR3 sequence: CASSLGSGRLAANTQYF. The CDR3 DNA reads TGTGCCAGCAGCTTAGGGTCTGGACGACTAGCGGCAAATACGCAGTATTTT.

The chain employs TRBV5-1 and TRBJ2-5; maybe TRBD2 (6 bases). The CDR3 loop spans 15 amino acids. V was cut by 0 bases and J by 11 bases, with 20 bases left in between. Germline CDR1 is SGHRS and CDR2 is YFSETQ. The CDR3: CASSLAPGGLGEQYF. For the CDR3, the DNA is TGCGCCAGCAGCTTGGCACCAGGAGGGTTGGGTGAGCAGTACTTC.